These 28 T cell receptor beta chains were all obtained from the same sample, sequenced in a study of blood T cell repertoires in COVID-19. Using immunoSEQ multiplex PCR, the repertoire was profiled, and TCRdb retains in-frame clones only, with some absent. The sample consists of some 250,000 clones, about 89% of them appearing once. The sample comprised PBMCs or T cells enriched from blood (not recorded which). These receptors all stem from a man aged 40-49 years who had recovered from COVID-19.

The chain has TRBV5-1 and TRBJ1-2; 8 bases match TRBD1. CDR1 SGHRS and CDR2 YFSETQ come from the germline V gene. The CDR3 contains 15 residues. Unmatched junction bases numbered 12, after V lost 7 bases and J lost 4 bases. The CDR3 coding sequence is TGCGCCAGCGCGATAACAGGGGGGCATAGCTATGGCTACACCTTC. Its protein product is CASAITGGHSYGYTF. The variable domain in full, with the rest retrieved from reference TRBV5-1 and TRBJ1-2, is KAGVTQTPRYLIKTRGQQVTLSCSPISGHRSVSWYQQTPGQGLQFLFEYFSETQRNKGNFPGRFSGRQFSNSRSEMNVSTLELGDSALYLCASAITGGHSYGYTFGSGTRLTVV.

Ten or more counts support this clone. The J gene is TRBJ1-2, the V gene TRBV6-1, with a tentative D call TRBD1 (5 bases). Germline V gives CDR1 MNHNS, CDR2 SASEGT. This CDR3 comprises 13 residues. V shed 3 bases and J shed 4 bases, with 9 bases lying between them. The CDR3 reads CASSDRETYGYTF. CDR3 DNA sequence: TGTGCCAGCAGTGACAGGGAAACCTATGGCTACACCTTC.

This clone has a single count. The rearrangement joins TRBV6-5 to TRBJ1-1; D is perhaps TRBD1 (5 bases). The CDR3 consists of 14 residues. The V gene's germline CDR1 is MNHEY and CDR2 SVGAGI. V was cut by 2 bases and J by 5 bases, with 12 bases left in between. Here the CDR3 DNA reads TGTGCCAGCAGTTACCAAGTGGGGGGGACTGAAGCTTTCTTT. Translating gives CASSYQVGGTEAFF.

The chain has TRBV18 and TRBJ1-5; TRBD1 agrees at 9 bases. Germline V gene sequence: CDR1 KGHSH, CDR2 LQKENI. V lost 5 bases to trimming and J lost 7 bases; unmatched junction nucleotides: 6. The CDR3 sequence is 14 residues long. The CDR3 loop reads CASSGTGFSQPQHF. CDR3 coding DNA: TGTGCCAGCTCAGGGACAGGGTTTAGCCAGCCCCAGCATTTT.

This rearrangement joins TRBV4-2 to TRBJ1-2; no clear D gene. V was trimmed by 0 bases and J by 8 bases, leaving 13 bases between them. The CDR3 contains 14 residues. Germline CDR1 LGHNA, CDR2 YNFKEQ. CDR3 bases: TGTGCCAGCAGCCAAGATCATAGGCGGGAGGGCTACACCTTC. Its translation is CASSQDHRREGYTF.

The chain recombines TRBV7-9 with TRBJ1-2; tentative D call: TRBD1 (5 bases). Between the trimmed V and J ends, which lost 5 bases and 4 bases, there was a span of 17 bases. The V gene's germline CDR1 is SEHNR and CDR2 FQNEAQ (reference sequence). The CDR3 is 15 amino acids. CDR3 coding DNA: TGTGCCAGCAGCCCTCAAGCAGGGCAGCCCTATGGCTACACCTTC. Its translation is CASSPQAGQPYGYTF.

The V gene is TRBV5-1, the J gene TRBJ1-2, with TRBD1 matching over 8 bases. Looked up from germline, CDR1 is SGHRS and CDR2 is YFSETQ. This CDR3 is 13 amino acids long. The trim removed 5 bases at V and 8 bases at J, leaving 8 bases unmatched. The CDR3 sequence: CASSLWTGSGYTF. DNA of the CDR3: TGCGCCAGCAGTCTGTGGACAGGGTCCGGCTACACCTTC.

This clone was picked up a small number of times. The rearrangement uses TRBV3-1 (or the pseudogene TRBV3-2) and TRBJ2-1; TRBD2 agrees at 7 bases. The trim removed 0 bases at V and 2 bases at J, leaving 7 bases unmatched. The CDR3 runs 17 residues. The germline V gene has CDR1 LGHDT and CDR2 YNNKEL (reference sequence). CDR3 sequence (DNA): TGTGCCAGCAGCCAAGATCTTGCTAGCGGAGCCTACAATGAGCAGTTCTTC. Translated: CASSQDLASGAYNEQFF.

The rearrangement joins TRBV18 to TRBJ1-4; TRBD1 matches 7 bases. Germline lookup yields CDR1 KGHSH and CDR2 LQKENI. The junction had 7 bases not matched to a gene; V was cut back by 1 base and J by 8 bases. This CDR3 region has 15 residues. CDR3 amino acids: CASSPQPTRGEKLFF. The CDR3 DNA follows: TGTGCCAGCTCACCACAACCAACCAGGGGGGAAAAACTGTTTTTT.

This chain uses TRBV19 with TRBJ2-1; 8 nucleotides match TRBD1. The length of the CDR3 is 16 residues. Per germline, CDR1 LNHDA and CDR2 SQIVND (reference sequence). V lost 4 bases to trimming and J lost 4 bases; unmatched junction nucleotides: 9. The CDR3 DNA reads as TGTGCCAGTAGTAAAGAACACAGGGGGATTTACAATGAGCAGTTCTTC. Translating gives CASSKEHRGIYNEQFF.

This sequence joins TRBV5-8 and TRBJ1-5; tentative D call: TRBD1 (6 bases). This CDR3 spans 16 amino acids. Looked up from germline, CDR1 is SGHTS and CDR2 is YDEGEE. V shed 0 bases and J shed 2 bases, with 12 bases lying between them. CDR3 amino acids: CASSLGNRVGNQPQHF. For the CDR3, the DNA is TGTGCCAGCAGCTTGGGGAACAGGGTTGGCAATCAGCCCCAGCATTTT.

The chain employs TRBV2 and TRBJ2-4, with 7 nucleotides matching TRBD1. Germline assignment: CDR1 SNHLY and CDR2 FYNNEI. V lost 5 bases and J lost 8; bases outside the gene matches: 3. This CDR3 has 12 amino acids. The CDR3 DNA sequence: TGTGCCAGCAGTTCGACAGGGTACATTCAGTACTTC. Amino acids: CASSSTGYIQYF.

This clone was seen a single time. The DNA of the CDR3 is TGTGCCAGCAGTTCAGACAGGGTAGGCAATCAGCCCCAGCATTTT. Its protein is CASSSDRVGNQPQHF. The V call is TRBV2, the J call TRBJ1-5; the match to TRBD1 covers 7 bases. The CDR3 sequence is 15 residues long. Germline V gene data show CDR1 as SNHLY and CDR2 as FYNNEI. V dropped 5 bases and J dropped 2; count of bases not matched to a gene: 6.

CDR3 in amino acids: CASSQDRGSYEQYF. DNA of the CDR3: TGTGCCAGCAGCCAAGACCGAGGGTCCTACGAGCAGTACTTC. The chain combines TRBV3-1 (or the pseudogene TRBV3-2) with TRBJ2-7; D is perhaps TRBD2 (5 bases). The CDR3 is 14 residues long. The V gene's germline CDR1 is LGHDT and CDR2 YNNKEL (reference sequence). V was shortened by 0 bases and J by 1 base, with 7 bases between the two germline ends.

The chain combines TRBV11-2 with TRBJ1-2; D might be TRBD1 (5 bases). CDR1 and CDR2 from the germline V gene are SGHAT and FQNNGV. Trimming shortened V by 2 bases and J by 0 bases, and 13 bases separated the two germline ends. The CDR3 extends over 16 amino acids. CDR3 sequence: CASSLNRRGSNYGYTF. The DNA of the CDR3 is TGTGCCAGCAGCTTAAATCGAAGGGGCTCTAACTATGGCTACACCTTC.

The chain joins TRBV7-9 to TRBJ1-1; D remains ambiguous. Germline V gives CDR1 SEHNR, CDR2 FQNEAQ (reference sequence). The CDR3 consists of 15 residues. V lost 4 bases to trimming and J lost 0 bases, with 12 bases between them. Written as DNA, the CDR3 is TGTGCCAGCAGCTCCGGGTTGAGCTTGAACACTGAAGCTTTCTTT. This codes for CASSSGLSLNTEAFF.

The chain recombines TRBV2 with TRBJ1-6, with 7 bases lining up with TRBD1. CDR1 is SNHLY and CDR2 is FYNNEI in the germline V gene. V lost 6 bases to trimming and J lost 5 bases; unmatched junction nucleotides: 10. The CDR3 totals 16 residues. The CDR3 sequence is CASRSNPGTDNSPLHF. The CDR3 bases are TGTGCCAGCAGATCAAACCCCGGGACAGATAATTCACCCCTCCACTTT.

The CDR3 loop is CASSSDSVYGYTF. The DNA for the CDR3 is TGTGCCAGCAGCTCGGACAGCGTCTATGGCTACACCTTC. V gene TRBV7-9 combines with J gene TRBJ1-2, with D maybe TRBD1 (6 bases). The CDR3 loop spans 13 amino acids. V gave up 4 bases and J gave up 4 bases, with 10 bases separating them. Germline values: CDR1 SEHNR, CDR2 FQNEAQ (reference sequence).

V gene TRBV4-1 combines with J gene TRBJ2-7, with 11 bases fitting TRBD2. V dropped 1 base and J dropped 4; count of bases not matched to a gene: 21. CDR1 MGHRA and CDR2 YSYEKL come from the germline V gene. The CDR3 has 21 amino acids. The CDR3 region is CASSQAWSVWLAGGSNYEQYF. The CDR3 coding sequence is TGCGCCAGCAGCCAAGCGTGGTCGGTCTGGCTAGCGGGGGGATCCAATTACGAGCAGTACTTC.

The genes are TRBV6-5 and TRBJ1-5; D is uncertain. Germline V CDR1 and CDR2: MNHEY, SVGAGI. This CDR3 has 15 residues. With 6 bases removed from V and 0 bases from J, the gap between germline ends came to 12 bases. This CDR3 is CASSRLGNSNQPQHF. The CDR3 nucleotides are TGTGCCAGCAGCCGACTCGGGAATAGCAATCAGCCCCAGCATTTT.

Worth noting for this clone: This sequence may be a read error, since a much larger clone differs from it by one base. In the same sample, other DNA sequences code for this CDR3. This sequence joins TRBV27 and TRBJ2-1, with D tentatively TRBD1 (6 bases). Germline loops: CDR1 MNHEY, CDR2 SMNVEV (reference sequence). The length of the CDR3 is 15 residues. The V and J ends lost 9 bases and 0 bases respectively, with 15 bases between them. As DNA, the CDR3 is TGTGCCAGTAGTGACCAGGGGAGCTCCTACAATGAGCAGTTCTTC. Its translation is CASSDQGSSYNEQFF.

This rearrangement joins TRBV6-1 to TRBJ2-7, with unresolved D. The V and J ends lost 3 bases and 1 base respectively, with 16 bases between them. Germline loops: CDR1 MNHNS, CDR2 SASEGT. The CDR3 length is 16 residues. The CDR3 loop is CASSEEFPLPSYEQYF. CDR3 sequence (DNA): TGTGCCAGCAGTGAGGAGTTTCCTCTCCCTTCCTACGAGCAGTACTTC.

This chain connects TRBV7-9 to TRBJ1-6; possible D gene TRBD1, 5 bases. CDR1 is SEHNR, CDR2 FQNEAQ, per germline (reference sequence). This CDR3 comprises 15 residues. V gave up 3 bases and J gave up 10 bases, with 16 bases separating them. Here the CDR3 DNA reads TGTGCCAGCAGCTTCGCCAGGGTAGGGGAATCACCCCTCCACTTT. Amino acids: CASSFARVGESPLHF.

The chain joins TRBV7-9 to TRBJ2-2; 8 nucleotides line up with TRBD1. CDR1 and CDR2 from the germline V gene are SEHNR and FQNEAQ (reference sequence). The CDR3 loop spans 17 amino acids. Trimming cost V 7 bases and J 1 base; bases outside gene matches: 11. For the CDR3, the DNA is TGTGCCAGCACCTTTAGCACCGGGACAGGGAACACCGGGGAGCTGTTTTTT. It yields the protein CASTFSTGTGNTGELFF.

The V and J genes are TRBV6-2 or TRBV6-3 and TRBJ2-3; D is unresolved. Germline CDR1 MNHEY, CDR2 SVGEGT. CDR3 length: 14 residues. Trimming took off 5 bases at V and 0 bases at J, with 9 bases between the two ends. CDR3 region: CASSSYRSTDTQYF. DNA for the CDR3: TGTGCCAGCAGTAGCTACCGGAGCACAGATACGCAGTATTTT.

The rearrangement uses TRBV6-2 or TRBV6-3 and TRBJ2-5, with 7 nucleotides matching TRBD1. The CDR3 runs 14 residues. Germline V gene sequence: CDR1 MNHEY, CDR2 SVGEGT. V dropped 6 bases and J dropped 5; count of bases not matched to a gene: 9. The CDR3 here is CASRPRQGLETQYF. CDR3 bases: TGTGCCAGCAGACCTCGACAGGGTTTGGAGACCCAGTACTTC.

The chain links TRBV7-2 to TRBJ2-2; 9 positions match TRBD2. CDR1 is SGHTA, CDR2 FQGNSA, per germline. After removal of 5 bases from V and 5 bases from J, the junction contained 6 bases not matched to a gene. This CDR3 region has 15 residues. This CDR3 is CASSIRTSETGELFF. The CDR3 DNA follows: TGTGCCAGCAGCATTCGGACTAGCGAGACCGGGGAGCTGTTTTTT.

V and J are TRBV7-9 and TRBJ1-2; 11 nucleotides align to TRBD1. V gave up 5 bases and J gave up 5 bases; unmatched junction bases: 10. The germline CDR1 and CDR2 sequences are SEHNR and FQNEAQ (reference sequence). This CDR3 comprises 16 residues. The DNA for the CDR3 is TGTGCCAGCAGCCCCGGACAGGGGGCATGGTCTTATGGCTACACCTTC. It codes for CASSPGQGAWSYGYTF.